Reported below is one TCR beta chain. What it binds is unknown. This entry is derived from a study of T cell responses to AZD1222 COVID-19 vaccine. Study-wide findings and caveats: The donors showed a predominance of white British ancestry and of females, with possible underestimation of clonal diversity. Only a handful of AZD1222 recipients tested seropositive at baseline. An increase in Spike-specific TCR breadth and depth was observed after two AZD1222 doses.

Measured with immunoSEQ multiplex PCR; TCRdb has only the in-frame clones, and not every one. Of some 120,000 clones in the sample, 85% to 90% are singletons; the top ten hold about 27%. The J segment lost 2 bases and the V segment lost 8 bases, leaving 7 bases of the junction unmatched. Germline lookup yields CDR1 SQVTM and CDR2 ANQGSEA. The CDR3 contains 13 residues. The receptor was derived from an adult in good health. V is TRBV29-1 and J is TRBJ1-1; the match to TRBD1 covers 8 bases. The specimen was peripheral blood, collected on day 0 of AZD1222 vaccination. CDR3 nucleotides: TGCAGCACCGGACAGGGAATCAACACTGAAGCTTTCTTT. This gives the protein CSTGQGINTEAFF.